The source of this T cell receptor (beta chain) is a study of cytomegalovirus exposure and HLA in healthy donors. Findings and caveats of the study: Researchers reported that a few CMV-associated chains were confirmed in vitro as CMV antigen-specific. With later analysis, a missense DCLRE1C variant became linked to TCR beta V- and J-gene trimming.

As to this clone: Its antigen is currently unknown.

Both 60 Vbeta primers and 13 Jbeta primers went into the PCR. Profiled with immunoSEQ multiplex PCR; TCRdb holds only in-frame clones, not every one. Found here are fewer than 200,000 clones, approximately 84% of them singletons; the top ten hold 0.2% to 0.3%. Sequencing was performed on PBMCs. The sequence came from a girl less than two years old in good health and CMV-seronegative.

CDR3 DNA: TGTGCCTGGGAAGCGGGAGTGTACAATGAGCAGTTCTTC. It translates to CAWEAGVYNEQFF. This chain uses TRBV30 with TRBJ2-1; TRBD2 matches at 8 bases. V lost 5 bases and J lost 4; bases outside the gene matches: 4. This CDR3 contains 13 residues. The germline V gene encodes CDR1 GTSNPN and CDR2 SVGIG (reference sequence). Filled out from reference TRBV30 and TRBJ2-1, the complete variable domain reads SQTIHQWPATLVQPVGSPLSLECTVEGTSNPNLYWYRQAAGRGLQLLFYSVGIGQISSEVPQNLSASRPQDRQFILSSKKLLLSDSGFYLCAWEAGVYNEQFFGPGTRLTVL.